This T cell receptor beta chain originates from a study of cytomegalovirus exposure and HLA in healthy donors. Sequenced by immunoSEQ multiplex PCR; TCRdb stores in-frame clones only, minus some. The sample consists of about 250,000 clones, roughly 87% of them appearing once. To note about this clone: What it binds is unknown.

The study, taken as a whole, reports: The listing of approximately 160 TCR beta chains classed them as cytomegalovirus-associated. Subsequent analysis showed first-cohort TCR clusters tending to co-occur in over a hundred validation repertoires.

J lost 7 bases, V lost 4 bases, and 8 bases had no gene match. The CDR3 runs 16 residues. CDR1 is MDHEN, CDR2 SYDVKM, per germline. The clonotype comes from a man between 18 and 29 years old in good health and CMV-seropositive. The sequenced sample was PBMCs. The V gene is TRBV28, the J gene TRBJ2-2, with 11 bases fitting TRBD1. The CDR3 nucleotides read TGTGCCAGCAGTTCAAAAGGACAGGGGGCTGTCGGGGAGCTGTTTTTT. Translated: CASSSKGQGAVGELFF.